This TCR beta chain derives from a study of CD8+ T cells in alopecia areata. About the study: Oral tofacitinib, 5 to 10 mg twice daily, was given in an open-label trial.

V lost 2 bases to trimming and J lost 2 bases, with 10 bases between them. This CDR3 comprises 13 residues. The V gene's germline CDR1 is SQVTM and CDR2 ANQGSEA. Treatment: oral pan-JAK inhibitor, 5-10 mg twice daily. Lesional scalp punch biopsies and peripheral blood were collected from alopecia areata patients. Extracted RNA was reverse transcribed, and the resulting cDNA served as sequencing template. Using immunoSEQ multiplex PCR, the repertoire was profiled, and TCRdb retains in-frame clones only, with some absent. The sample contains around 170,000 clones, 40% to 65% of which appear only once. The specimen was CD8+ T cells sorted from blood, collected around week 54, from a patient treated with tofacitinib. The TCR comes from a human donor with alopecia areata. This sequence joins TRBV29-1 and TRBJ2-7; D gene uncertain. CDR3 sequence (DNA): TGCAGCGTTGAAACTTCAGGAACCTACGAGCAGTACTTC. Encoded protein: CSVETSGTYEQYF.